The entry that follows covers one T cell receptor (beta chain) sequence. Its antigen is unknown. Vbeta (60) and Jbeta (13) primers were used in the PCR. Authors' methods: Later, tens of millions of unique TCR beta chains were counted in an analysis, and some 10 million of them were shared. Some clones are missing from TCRdb's copy, which holds only in-frame ones; the method was immunoSEQ multiplex PCR. V, J and clone size derive from that table, while D and trimming were established from the DNA sequence. Of around 170,000 clones listed, roughly 84% are singletons. This record comes from a study of cytomegalovirus exposure and HLA in healthy donors. General study findings and limits: Analysis was performed later, and it showed HLA-associated TCR beta chains to be more clonally expanded than equally common others. Common viral pathogens were later found to be apparently linked to several of the most significant clusters. Only CMV serostatus was available as immune exposure information.

Germline V gives CDR1 MRHNA, CDR2 SNTAGT. The V gene lost 5 bases and the J gene lost 1 base, with 24 bases spanning the gap. This CDR3 is built from 19 residues. This chain links TRBV6-4 with TRBJ1-5; no reliable D call. The receptor comes from a woman under 30 in good health and CMV-seronegative. Sequencing input: PBMCs. CDR3 in amino acids: CASSPRVVPQLPSNQPQHF. CDR3 bases: TGTGCCAGCAGTCCCCGTGTTGTTCCCCAACTGCCAAGCAATCAGCCCCAGCATTTT.